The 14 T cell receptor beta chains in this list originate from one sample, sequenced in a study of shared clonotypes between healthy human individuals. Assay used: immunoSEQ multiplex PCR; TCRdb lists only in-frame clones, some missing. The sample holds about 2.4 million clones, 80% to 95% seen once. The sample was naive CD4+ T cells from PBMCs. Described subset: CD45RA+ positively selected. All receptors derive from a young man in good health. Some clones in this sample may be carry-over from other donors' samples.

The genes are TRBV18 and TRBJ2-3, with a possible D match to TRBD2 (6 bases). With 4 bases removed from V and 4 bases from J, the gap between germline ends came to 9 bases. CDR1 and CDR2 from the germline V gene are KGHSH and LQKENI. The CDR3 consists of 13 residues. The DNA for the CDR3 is TGTGCCAGCTCACTACTAGCCTCAGATACGCAGTATTTT. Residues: CASSLLASDTQYF.

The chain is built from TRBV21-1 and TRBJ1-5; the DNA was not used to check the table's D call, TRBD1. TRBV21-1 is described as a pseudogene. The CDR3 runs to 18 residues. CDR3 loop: CANSPLGTGTGSNQPQHF. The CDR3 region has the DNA TGTGCCAACAGTCCCCTGGGGACAGGTACGGGGAGCAATCAGCCCCAGCATTTT.

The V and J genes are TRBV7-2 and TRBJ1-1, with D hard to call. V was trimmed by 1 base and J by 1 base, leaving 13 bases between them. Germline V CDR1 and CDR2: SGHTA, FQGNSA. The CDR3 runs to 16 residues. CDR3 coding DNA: TGTGCCAGCAGCTTAGTGGTTGAACAGTCGAACACTGAAGCTTTCTTT. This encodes CASSLVVEQSNTEAFF.

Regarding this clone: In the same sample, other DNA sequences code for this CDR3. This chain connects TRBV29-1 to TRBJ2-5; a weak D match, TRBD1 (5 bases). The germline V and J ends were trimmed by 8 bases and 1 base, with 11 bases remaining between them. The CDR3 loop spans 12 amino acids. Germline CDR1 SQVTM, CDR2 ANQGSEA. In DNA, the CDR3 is TGCAGCACAAGACAGTTCCAAGAGACCCAGTACTTC. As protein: CSTRQFQETQYF.

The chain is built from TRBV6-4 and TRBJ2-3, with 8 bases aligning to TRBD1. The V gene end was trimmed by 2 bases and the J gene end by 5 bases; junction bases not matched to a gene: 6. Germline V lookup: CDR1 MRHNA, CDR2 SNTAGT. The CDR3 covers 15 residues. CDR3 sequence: CASSDRDRTIDTQYF. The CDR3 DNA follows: TGTGCCAGCAGTGACCGGGACAGGACCATAGATACGCAGTATTTT.

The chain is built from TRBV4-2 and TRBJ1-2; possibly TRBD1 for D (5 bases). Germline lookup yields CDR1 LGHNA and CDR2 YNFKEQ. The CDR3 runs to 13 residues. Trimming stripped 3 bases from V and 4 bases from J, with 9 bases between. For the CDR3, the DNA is TGTGCCAGCAGCCATGGTAGGGGCTATGGCTACACCTTC. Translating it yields CASSHGRGYGYTF.

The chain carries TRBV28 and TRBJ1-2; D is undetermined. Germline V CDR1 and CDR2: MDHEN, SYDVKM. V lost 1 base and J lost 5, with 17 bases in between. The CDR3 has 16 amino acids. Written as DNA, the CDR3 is TGTGCCAGCAGTTTATTATGGGGAAGAGAGGGTTATGGCTACACCTTC. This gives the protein CASSLLWGREGYGYTF.

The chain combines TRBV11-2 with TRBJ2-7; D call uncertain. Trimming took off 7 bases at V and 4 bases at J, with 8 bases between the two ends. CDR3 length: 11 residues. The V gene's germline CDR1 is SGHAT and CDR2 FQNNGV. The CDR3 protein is CASTRAYEQYF. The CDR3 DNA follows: TGTGCCAGCACCCGAGCGTACGAGCAGTACTTC.

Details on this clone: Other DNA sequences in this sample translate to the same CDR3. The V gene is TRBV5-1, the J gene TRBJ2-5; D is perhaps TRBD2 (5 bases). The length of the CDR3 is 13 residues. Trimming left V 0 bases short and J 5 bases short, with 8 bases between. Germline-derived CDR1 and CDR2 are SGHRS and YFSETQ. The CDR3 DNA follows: TGCGCCAGCAGCTTGGTCGGGAAGGAGACCCAGTACTTC. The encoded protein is CASSLVGKETQYF.

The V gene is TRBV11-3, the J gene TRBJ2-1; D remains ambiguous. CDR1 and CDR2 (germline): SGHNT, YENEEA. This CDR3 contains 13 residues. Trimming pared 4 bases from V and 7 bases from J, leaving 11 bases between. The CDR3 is CASSYETRNEQFF. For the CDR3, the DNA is TGTGCCAGCAGCTACGAGACAAGGAATGAGCAGTTCTTC. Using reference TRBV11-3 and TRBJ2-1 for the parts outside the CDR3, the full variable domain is EAGVVQSPRYKIIEKKQPVAFWCNPISGHNTLYWYLQNLGQGPELLIRYENEEAVDDSQLPKDRFSAERLKGVDSTLKIQPAELGDSAVYLCASSYETRNEQFFGPGTRLTVL.

CDR3 DNA: TGCGCCAGCAGCTTGCAGGTTGTCAGATCCTACGAGCAGTACTTC. Protein product: CASSLQVVRSYEQYF. V is TRBV5-1 and J is TRBJ2-7; D is ambiguous. CDR1 is SGHRS, CDR2 YFSETQ, per germline. With 1 base removed from V and 1 base from J, the gap between germline ends came to 12 bases. This CDR3 has 15 amino acids.

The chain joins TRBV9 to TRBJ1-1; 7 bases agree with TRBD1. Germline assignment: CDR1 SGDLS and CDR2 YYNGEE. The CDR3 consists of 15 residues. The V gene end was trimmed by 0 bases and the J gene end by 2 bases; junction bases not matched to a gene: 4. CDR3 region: CASSVDPGGNTEAFF. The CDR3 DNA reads TGTGCCAGCAGCGTAGATCCAGGGGGAAACACTGAAGCTTTCTTT.

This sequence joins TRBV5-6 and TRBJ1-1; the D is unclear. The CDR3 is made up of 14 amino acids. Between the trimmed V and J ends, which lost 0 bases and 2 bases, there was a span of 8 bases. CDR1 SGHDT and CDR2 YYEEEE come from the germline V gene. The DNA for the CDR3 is TGTGCCAGCAGCTTGGCCAGGAGAAACACTGAAGCTTTCTTT. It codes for CASSLARRNTEAFF.

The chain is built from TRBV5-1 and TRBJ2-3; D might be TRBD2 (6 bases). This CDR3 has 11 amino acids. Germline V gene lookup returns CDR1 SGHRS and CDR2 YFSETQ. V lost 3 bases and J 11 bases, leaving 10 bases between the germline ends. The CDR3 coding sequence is TGCGCCAGCAGCTCTACCGGGAGGCAGTATTTT. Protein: CASSSTGRQYF.